This paragraph reports one T cell receptor (beta chain). This entry belongs to a study of blood T cell repertoires in COVID-19. At the level of the study: COVID-19 samples, acute and convalescent, were from the United States, Italy and Spain. Nucleic acid was either cDNA or gDNA, and it came from T cells, B-cell-depleted T cells, or PBMCs.

The CDR3 totals 12 residues. Between the trimmed V and J ends, which lost 5 bases and 3 bases, there was a span of 8 bases. Per germline, CDR1 LGHDT and CDR2 YNNKEL (reference sequence). Per the study methods: How many nucleated cells were present was estimated from reference gene primer amplification. Profiled with immunoSEQ multiplex PCR; TCRdb holds only in-frame clones, not every one. V, J and clone size were drawn from that table, and D and trimming were deduced from the DNA. The repertoire has some 200,000 clones, around 89% of them found once; the top ten carry 5% to 6.5%. The chain joins TRBV3-1 (or the pseudogene TRBV3-2) to TRBJ2-7, with D possibly matching TRBD1 (5 bases). This clonotype originated in a man aged 40-49 years with active or convalescent COVID-19. The sequenced sample consisted of peripheral blood. CDR3 in amino acids: CASSDRDYEQYF. The CDR3 DNA reads as TGTGCCAGCAGCGACAGAGACTACGAGCAGTACTTC.